The clone carrying this TCR beta chain occurred a few times. Its antigen is not known. The data belong to a study of human T cells and chemical hapten exposure. Study outcomes and limitations: Relative to control repertoires, expanded TCRs gave rise to significantly more large CDR3 similarity clusters.

TCRdb analysed the RACE reads with MiXCR anew, one entry per CDR3 protein. The table records just under 350,000 distinct CDR3 sequences, approximately 6.9% of them present only once. Documented time point: patch test 1, 2 weeks after DPC sensitization. Regarding treatment: therapeutic diphenylcyclopropenone sensitization with weekly scalp DPC. Researchers extracted total RNA from unfractionated whole blood. The V end lost 2 bases, the J end lost 6 bases, and 6 bases lay between the germline ends. Per the germline V gene, CDR1 is SGHDT and CDR2 is YYEEEE. The CDR3 contains 13 residues. Sequenced here: whole blood, sampled in connection with sensitization to the hapten diphenylcyclopropenone (DPC). V and J are TRBV5-6 and TRBJ1-6; D is unresolved. The receptor's source is a woman between 18 and 29 years old with alopecia areata. Some clones in this sample may be carry-over from other donors' samples. The CDR3 protein is CASSFQTNSPLHF. CDR3 DNA: TGTGCCAGCAGCTTCCAGACTAATTCACCCCTCCACTTT.